This note documents a single T cell receptor (beta chain) sequence. Its antigen is undetermined. The source of the sample is a study of CXCR3-negative and CXCR3-positive naive CD8 T cells. TRB cDNA was prepared as libraries by UMI-labeled 5' RACE. TCRdb reprocessed the 5' RACE reads and stores each CDR3 protein as one record, lacking DNA. This table lists some 60,000 distinct CDR3 sequences. Germline V gene data show CDR1 as SEHNR and CDR2 as FQNEAQ (reference sequence). The CDR3 spans 11 residues. Notes on the study in general: CXCR3-negative naive cells had less hydrophobic TRB CDR3s than did CXCR3-positive naive cells.

Sequenced: naive CXCR3+ CD8+ T cells from blood. The sample's subset: CD45RO-CCR7+CD27+CD95- naive CD8+ T cells expressing CXCR3 (TNR3+). V gene TRBV7-9 combines with J gene TRBJ2-7; the D call of TRBD1 rests on TCRdb alone, since no DNA is present to check it. The source of this sequence is a human donor in good health. Some clones in this sample may be carry-over from other donors' samples. The CDR3 spells CASRTGFEQYF.